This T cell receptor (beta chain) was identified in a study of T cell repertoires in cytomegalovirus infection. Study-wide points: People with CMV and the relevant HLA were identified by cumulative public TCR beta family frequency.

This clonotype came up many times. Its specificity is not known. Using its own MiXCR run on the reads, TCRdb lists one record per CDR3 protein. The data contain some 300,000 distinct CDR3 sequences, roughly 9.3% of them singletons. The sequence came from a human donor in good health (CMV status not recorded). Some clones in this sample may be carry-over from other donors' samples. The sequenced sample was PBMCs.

As DNA, the CDR3 is TGTGCCAGCAGCTTAAGGGGGGAAAGTGAAGCTTTCTTT. This encodes CASSLRGESEAFF. This chain joins TRBV7-9 and TRBJ1-1, with D possibly being TRBD1 (6 bases). V shed 2 bases and J shed 7 bases, with 11 bases lying between them. The CDR3 has 13 amino acids. The V gene's germline CDR1 is SEHNR and CDR2 FQNEAQ (reference sequence).